These 27 T cell receptor beta chains originate from one sample sequenced in a study of tumor-infiltrating lymphocytes in primary liver carcinoma. Bulk tissue was left unsorted, and RNA and DNA were co-extracted from 20-30 mg of it. cDNA specific to TCR beta was made from 500 ng of total RNA, with a constant-region primer employed for priming. Slightly modified ARM-PCR, run as three nested multiplex PCR rounds, produced the TCR beta libraries. Running around 9 cycles apiece, the first two PCR rounds relied on TRBV1-TRBV30 forward primers together with a C-beta reverse primer. One entry per CDR3 protein results from TCRdb running MiXCR on the multiplex PCR reads. Of 50,000 to 60,000 distinct CDR3 sequences in the sample, around 77% are singletons; the top ten hold about 24%. The sample taken for sequencing was liver tumor tissue from sampling region 5. Subset in this sample: tumor region T5, tumor centre. The receptors here all came from a man aged 40-50 years with primary liver carcinoma and hepatitis B virus infection.

With regard to this clonotype: The junction does not match germline at one end; this may be a read error. The V call is TRBV7-2, the J call TRBJ1-5; unclear D gene. Per the germline V gene, CDR1 is SGHTA and CDR2 is FQGNSA. The CDR3 contains 15 residues. The CDR3 sequence: CASSLEGVSGQPQHF. CDR3 sequence (DNA): TGTGCCAGCAGCTTAGAGGGAGTGAGCGGTCAGCCACAGCATTTT. Full variable domain (missing parts from reference TRBV7-2 and TRBJ1-5): GAGVSQSPSNKVTEKGKDVELRCDPISGHTALYWYRQSLGQGLEFLIYFQGNSAPDKSGLPSDRFSAERTGGSVSTLTIQRTQQEDSAVYLCASSLEGVSGQPQHFGDGTRLSIL.

This clonotype occurred once. The V gene is TRBV4-3, the J gene TRBJ2-5; tentatively, D is TRBD1 (6 bases). The CDR3 is made up of 12 amino acids. CDR1 and CDR2 from the germline V gene are LGHNA and YSLEER. Trimming stripped 0 bases from V and 10 bases from J, with 9 bases between. Here the CDR3 reads CASSQDWTVQYF. For the CDR3, the DNA is TGCGCCAGCAGCCAAGACTGGACAGTCCAGTACTTC.

This chain uses TRBV14 with TRBJ2-1; TRBD2 matches at 8 bases. V lost 6 bases, J lost 5 bases, and 12 bases stayed unmatched. CDR1 is SGHDN, CDR2 FVKESK, per germline. CDR3 length: 16 amino acids. The CDR3 loop is CASRAVAGWINNEQFF. The CDR3 coding sequence is TGTGCCAGCAGAGCAGTAGCGGGATGGATAAACAATGAGCAGTTCTTC.

V gene TRBV21-1 combines with J gene TRBJ2-7; the table's TRBD2 call for D was not verified on the DNA. TRBV21-1 is noted as a pseudogene. CDR3 size: 12 residues. CDR3 DNA: TGTGCCAGCATAGTCATGGCGTGCGAGCAGTACTTC. This sequence encodes CASIVMACEQYF.

The chain carries TRBV20-1 and TRBJ2-7; possibly TRBD1 for D (6 bases). Trimming took 6 bases from V and 5 from J, leaving 23 bases between them. Germline assignment: CDR1 DFQATT and CDR2 SNEGSKA (reference sequence). CDR3 size: 15 residues. The CDR3 spells CSASVSWDMVHEQYF. DNA for the CDR3: TGCAGTGCCAGTGTTTCTTGGGACATGGTCCACGAGCAGTACTTC.

Details on this clonotype: The junction differs from germline at one of its ends, possibly a read error. The chain carries TRBV29-1 and TRBJ2-7; the match to TRBD1 covers 7 bases. The CDR3 consists of 13 residues. Germline-derived CDR1 and CDR2 are SQVTM and ANQGSEA. CDR3: CSAWTGLYYEQYF. The CDR3 nucleotides read TGCAGCGCCTGGACAGGTCTTTACTACGAGCAATACTTC.

The chain employs TRBV4-2 and TRBJ2-2; TRBD2 matches at 10 bases. Germline assignment: CDR1 LGHNA and CDR2 YNFKEQ. The CDR3 contains 17 residues. Trimming cost V 1 base and J 6 bases; bases outside gene matches: 8. In nucleotides, the CDR3 is TGTGCCAGCAGCCAAGGAGGCCTAGCGGGAGATTCCGGGGAGCTGTTTTTT. This encodes CASSQGGLAGDSGELFF.

A word on this clonotype: An end of the junction differs from the germline gene, which may be a read error. The V call is TRBV6-5, the J call TRBJ2-3; D might be TRBD1 (7 bases). The CDR3 has 17 residues. The germline gives CDR1 MNHEY, CDR2 SVGAGI. Here the CDR3 DNA reads TGTGCCCGCAGTTCACTCCCCCTAAGCGGCGGGACAGATACACAGTATTTT. It specifies CARSSLPLSGGTDTQYF.

In its sample, this clonotype is medium-sized. The V gene is TRBV4-3, the J gene TRBJ2-5, with D perhaps assigned TRBD1 or TRBD2 (5 bases each). There are 14 residues in the CDR3. V lost 1 base and J 7 bases, leaving 13 bases between the germline ends. Germline CDR1 and CDR2: LGHNA and YSLEER. This chain's CDR3 is CASSQGDARSTQYF. The CDR3 DNA follows: TGCGCCAGCAGCCAAGGGGACGCCAGATCGACCCAGTACTTC.

The count of this clonotype is one. The rearrangement links TRBV4-1 to TRBJ1-1; unclear D gene. Germline V gene data show CDR1 as MGHRA and CDR2 as YSYEKL. V was pared by 1 base and J by 2 bases, with 8 bases between. The length of the CDR3 is 14 residues. CDR3 amino acids: CASSQVVINTEAFF. The CDR3 nucleotides read TGCGCCAGCAGCCAAGTTGTAATAAACACTGAAGCTTTCTTT.

The rearrangement links TRBV6-2 or TRBV6-3 to TRBJ2-3; D is undetermined. In germline, CDR1 is MNHEY, CDR2 SVGEGT. The CDR3 extends over 16 amino acids. V was clipped by 5 bases and J by 2 bases, with 17 bases between them. CDR3 DNA sequence: TGTGCCAGCAGTCCCCTCGTGGCGACGATCACAGATACGCAGTATTTT. This codes for CASSPLVATITDTQYF.

As to this clonotype: A read error may produce the germline difference seen at one junction end. This rearrangement joins TRBV6-2 or TRBV6-3 to TRBJ2-3, with no clear D. CDR3 size: 14 residues. The germline CDR1 and CDR2 sequences are MNHEY and SVGEGT. CDR3 bases: TGTGCCAGCAGTCGTGGCGGCGCCGGAGATACGCGGTATTTT. Amino acids: CASSRGGAGDTRYF.

This clonotype has only one observation. One end of the junction varies from germline; a read error may be responsible. The chain employs TRBV29-1 and TRBJ2-7, with D tentatively TRBD2 (5 bases). The germline V gene has CDR1 SQVTM and CDR2 ANQGSEA. The CDR3 contains 12 residues. The CDR3 sequence: CSVSVSAYEQCF. CDR3 in DNA: TGTAGCGTTTCCGTATCAGCCTACGAGCAGTGCTTC.

In the case of this clonotype: Germline is not matched at one junction end, which may reflect a read error. This chain links TRBV11-2 with TRBJ2-3, with D possibly matching TRBD2 (5 bases). The CDR3 contains 16 residues. Germline values: CDR1 SGHAT, CDR2 FQNNGV. The CDR3 reads CANGLRLSGSIDTQYF. Written as DNA, the CDR3 is TGTGCCAACGGCTTAAGACTATCGGGGAGCATAGATACGCAGTATTTT.

V gene TRBV11-1 combines with J gene TRBJ1-2; no firm D call. V was shortened by 7 bases and J by 4 bases, with 13 bases between the two germline ends. CDR1 and CDR2 (germline): SGHAT, FQDESV (reference sequence). The CDR3 is made up of 13 amino acids. The CDR3 DNA is TGTGCCAGCATCAAGGGATTTGGCTATGGCTACACCTTC. Translating it yields CASIKGFGYGYTF.

Concerning this clonotype: A much larger clone lies one base from this, so it may be a read error. V is TRBV2 and J is TRBJ2-3; 8 bases are a match to TRBD2. The CDR3 length is 16 residues. CDR1 and CDR2 (germline): SNHLY, FYNNEI. With V trimmed by 9 bases and J by 4 bases, 15 bases remained unmatched. The CDR3 spells CARRKSFSGSSDTQYF. The CDR3 nucleotides are TGTGCCAGGCGGAAGAGTTTCAGCGGGAGTTCAGATACGCAGTATTTT.

As to this clonotype: One end of the junction varies from germline; a read error may be responsible. This chain joins TRBV5-5 and TRBJ1-3; maybe TRBD1 (5 bases). CDR1 is SGHKS and CDR2 is YYEKEE in the germline V gene (reference sequence). This CDR3 comprises 17 residues. CDR3 region: CGSSAGTHLFPGNTIYF. As DNA, the CDR3 is TGTGGCAGCAGCGCCGGGACGCATCTCTTTCCTGGAAACACCATATATTTT.

About this clonotype: At one end the junction does not follow the germline gene, possibly because of a read error. The genes are TRBV29-1 and TRBJ2-3; D perhaps matches TRBD2 (6 bases). Germline V CDR1 and CDR2: SQVTM, ANQGSEA. CDR3 length: 15 amino acids. The CDR3 coding sequence is TGCAGCGTTGAGGGCGGGGCCAGCAACACAGATACGCAATATTTT. Protein product: CSVEGGASNTDTQYF.

Remarks on this clonotype: A read error may produce the germline difference seen at one junction end. V usage is TRBV6-2 or TRBV6-3 and J usage is TRBJ2-1, with 12 bases matching TRBD2. This CDR3 spans 14 amino acids. Germline CDR1 reads MNHEY; CDR2 reads SVGEGT. The CDR3 nucleotides are TGTGCCAGTAGTTACCGGACTAGCGGGGAGGAGCAGTTGTTC. This translates into CASSYRTSGEEQLF.

Comments on this clonotype: Without the conserved terminal phenylalanine or tryptophan, this CDR3 likely stems from a read error. This chain links TRBV12-3 or TRBV12-4 with TRBJ2-1; no firm D call. V was trimmed by 3 bases and J by 9 bases, leaving 12 bases between them. CDR3 length: 13 residues. The CDR3 DNA reads as TGTGCCAGCAGTTTCGGTTTGTCCGGTGAGCAGTTCTGC. Translation: CASSFGLSGEQFC.

Notes on this clonotype: The missing conserved phenylalanine or tryptophan at the end of this CDR3 makes a read error likely. The chain uses TRBV29-1 and TRBJ1-5, with 9 bases fitting TRBD1. The CDR3 is made up of 13 amino acids. From germline, CDR1 is SQVTM and CDR2 ANQGSEA. V lost 3 bases and J lost 4; bases outside the gene matches: 1. CDR3 bases: TGCAGCGTTGAGACAGGGGGGAATCAGCCCCAGCATTCT. This translates into CSVETGGNQPQHS.

Concerning this clonotype itself: A junction end diverges from the germline sequence, so it may reflect a read error. V is TRBV6-1 and J is TRBJ2-1; TRBD2 agrees at 7 bases. The germline gives CDR1 MNHNS, CDR2 SASEGT. This CDR3 is built from 15 residues. CDR3 loop: CASSGGTIGFNEQFF. The DNA of the CDR3 is TGCGCCAGCAGTGGGGGGACTATCGGGTTCAATGAGCAGTTCTTC.

In the case of this clonotype: Here the CDR3 omits its conserved ending phenylalanine or tryptophan, so a read error is the likely source. V usage is TRBV10-3 and J usage is TRBJ2-3, with no clear D. Germline values: CDR1 ENHRY, CDR2 SYGVKD. This CDR3 is built from 11 residues. The CDR3 region is CAIQVKDAQYL. The CDR3 nucleotides read TGTGCCATCCAAGTCAAAGATGCGCAGTATTTA.

This clonotype was counted between two and nine times. The junction and the germline gene differ at one end; a read error may be behind it. The chain uses TRBV11-2 and TRBJ2-3, with D possibly being TRBD1 (5 bases). This CDR3 region has 16 residues. Germline-derived CDR1 and CDR2 are SGHAT and FQNNGV. This CDR3 is CASSLVVARATDTQYF. Written as DNA, the CDR3 is TGTGCCAGCAGCTTAGTAGTTGCACGGGCGACAGATACGCAATATTTT.

V usage is TRBV10-1 and J usage is TRBJ2-7; D is uncertain. With 5 bases removed from V and 3 bases from J, the gap between germline ends came to 14 bases. This CDR3 is built from 14 residues. Germline V gene data show CDR1 as WNHNN and CDR2 as SYGVQD (reference sequence). Written as DNA, the CDR3 is TGCGCCAGCAGTCCCGTGGGAATGTTCTACGAGCAGTACTTC. Encoded protein: CASSPVGMFYEQYF.

The chain combines TRBV14 with TRBJ2-1; 8 nucleotides match TRBD2. CDR1 and CDR2 from the germline V gene are SGHDN and FVKESK. The CDR3 length is 16 residues. Trimming took 6 bases from V and 16 from J; bases not matched to a gene: 23. CDR3: CASSAVAGCVNNEHFF. The CDR3 DNA is TGTGCCAGCAGTGCCGTAGCGGGATGTGTAAACAATGAACATTTCTTC.

Of note for this clonotype: At one of its ends the junction is not consistent with the germline gene, which may arise from a read error. The chain links TRBV12-3 or TRBV12-4 to TRBJ2-3, with TRBD2 matching 8 bases. The CDR3 contains 15 residues. CDR3 DNA sequence: TGTGCCAGCAGCCTGCCGGGGGGGCGAACAGATACGCAGTATTTC. This sequence encodes CASSLPGGRTDTQYF.